This entry lists 17 T cell receptor beta chains sequenced from one sample in a study of shared T cell receptors in the human thymus. Repertoires were generated with immunoSEQ multiplex PCR, while TCRdb's copy carries only in-frame clones and drops some. The table has roughly 560,000 clones, about four fifths seen once. These data were also filed under a second study, of human thymus T cells.

Sequenced sample: thymocytes. All receptors derive from a boy under two years old with a congenital heart defect.

Only one count was recorded for this clone. The chain is built from TRBV10-3 and TRBJ1-5; TRBD1 aligns across 9 bases. The CDR3 is 16 residues long. Germline V gene data show CDR1 as ENHRY and CDR2 as SYGVKD. V lost 5 bases and J lost 7; bases outside the gene matches: 12. The CDR3, as DNA: TGTGCCATCAGTAGGGGGGAGCGGGACAGGGTCCAGCCCCAGCATTTT. It yields the protein CAISRGERDRVQPQHF.

The chain has TRBV4-3 and TRBJ2-1; 8 nucleotides align to TRBD2. CDR1 and CDR2 (germline): LGHNA, YSLEER. The CDR3 is 16 amino acids. Trimming removed 2 bases from V and 1 base from J; junction bases left unmatched: 4. As DNA, the CDR3 is TGCGCCAGCAGCCAATCACTAGCGGCATCCTACAATGAGCAGTTCTTC. Translating it yields CASSQSLAASYNEQFF.

This clone was found a few times. The chain carries TRBV27 and TRBJ2-1; a possible D gene is TRBD2 (6 bases). V gave up 5 bases and J gave up 5 bases, with 22 bases separating them. There are 17 residues in the CDR3. Germline values: CDR1 MNHEY, CDR2 SMNVEV (reference sequence). CDR3 protein: CASSPRRGTPNHNEQFF. The CDR3 region has the DNA TGTGCCAGCAGTCCCCGGAGGGGAACGCCGAATCACAATGAGCAGTTCTTC.

The CDR3 DNA follows: TGTGCCAGCAGTACGGGACAGAGACACGAGCAGTACTTC. Protein product: CASSTGQRHEQYF. The chain links TRBV6-6 to TRBJ2-7; 7 bases map to TRBD1. Germline CDR1 and CDR2: MNHNY and SVGAGI (reference sequence). The CDR3 extends over 13 amino acids. With 5 bases clipped from V and 5 bases from J, the junction kept 6 bases outside the gene matches.

The chain uses TRBV5-1 and TRBJ2-3, with 7 bases lining up with TRBD1. The CDR3 is 16 amino acids. V shed 4 bases, J shed 5 bases, and the junction held 13 bases outside the gene matches. Per the germline V gene, CDR1 is SGHRS and CDR2 is YFSETQ. CDR3 in DNA: TGCGCCAGCAGCCCACCGGACAGGCCCCCGGGAGATACGCAGTATTTT. Translated: CASSPPDRPPGDTQYF. The entire variable domain, with the rest obtained from reference TRBV5-1 and TRBJ2-3, is as follows: KAGVTQTPRYLIKTRGQQVTLSCSPISGHRSVSWYQQTPGQGLQFLFEYFSETQRNKGNFPGRFSGRQFSNSRSEMNVSTLELGDSALYLCASSPPDRPPGDTQYFGPGTRLTVL.

V is TRBV5-1 and J is TRBJ2-5; no clear D. The V and J ends lost 0 bases and 1 base respectively, with 10 bases between them. The CDR3 contains 15 residues. Germline V CDR1 and CDR2: SGHRS, YFSETQ. CDR3 in amino acids: CASSLGADPQETQYF. The CDR3 region has the DNA TGCGCCAGCAGCTTGGGGGCAGACCCCCAAGAGACCCAGTACTTC.

CDR3 nucleotides: TGTGCCACCAGCAGGATCCCGGGACAGACACCAGGAACTGAAGCTTTCTTT. Translated, it gives CATSRIPGQTPGTEAFF. V usage is TRBV15 and J usage is TRBJ1-1; the match to TRBD1 covers 7 bases. The CDR3 totals 17 residues. Germline loops: CDR1 LNHNV, CDR2 YYDKDF (reference sequence). V shed 3 bases, J shed 5 bases, and the junction held 15 bases outside the gene matches.

V is TRBV12-5 and J is TRBJ2-1; 14 bases are a match to TRBD2. The CDR3 length is 17 residues. After removal of 5 bases from V and 3 bases from J, the junction contained 6 bases not matched to a gene. Germline CDR1 and CDR2: LGHNT and FRNRAP. CDR3 amino acids: CASGPTTSGRVYNEQFF. CDR3 DNA: TGTGCTAGTGGTCCGACGACTAGCGGGAGGGTCTACAATGAGCAGTTCTTC.

The count of this clone is one. One end of the junction is discordant with germline, which a read error may explain. V usage is TRBV7-3 and J usage is TRBJ2-7, with 13 bases fitting TRBD2. Germline assignment: CDR1 SGHTA and CDR2 FQGTGA. The CDR3 totals 23 residues. CDR3 amino acids: CASSLRGADRGGLAGVPSYEQYF. The CDR3 DNA follows: TGTGCCAGCAGCTTAAGGGGGGCGGACAGGGGTGGACTAGCGGGAGTTCCCTCCTATGAGCAGTACTTC.

The CDR3, as DNA: TGTGCCAGCAGTTACACGGTGGGGGGTTCCTACGAGCAGTACTTC. Translation: CASSYTVGGSYEQYF. The chain uses TRBV6-5 and TRBJ2-7, with D maybe TRBD2 (6 bases). The CDR3 spans 15 residues. V gave up 2 bases and J gave up 1 base, with 12 bases separating them. Germline CDR1 and CDR2: MNHEY and SVGAGI.

This chain links TRBV9 with TRBJ2-5; tentatively, D is TRBD2 (5 bases). The germline CDR1 and CDR2 sequences are SGDLS and YYNGEE. V lost 2 bases and J lost 1, with 15 bases in between. This CDR3 comprises 16 residues. The CDR3 DNA is TGTGCCAGCAGCGTCGGAGCGGCCTCCTCCCAAGAGACCCAGTACTTC. This codes for CASSVGAASSQETQYF.

This clone showed up just once. The rearrangement links TRBV6-4 to TRBJ2-1; TRBD2 might be the D (6 bases). Germline V gene lookup returns CDR1 MRHNA and CDR2 SNTAGT. Between the trimmed V and J ends, which lost 5 bases and 7 bases, there was a span of 12 bases. The CDR3 runs 13 residues. CDR3 sequence reads: CASSFASENEQFF. The CDR3 DNA follows: TGTGCCAGCAGTTTCGCTAGCGAGAATGAGCAGTTCTTC.

The chain couples TRBV28 to TRBJ1-4; D remains ambiguous. The germline V and J ends were trimmed by 2 bases and 2 bases, with 15 bases remaining between them. The CDR3 loop spans 17 amino acids. Germline-derived CDR1 and CDR2 are MDHEN and SYDVKM. For the CDR3, the DNA is TGTGCCAGCAGTTTACCCCCTTGCGGCCCCACTAATGAAAAACTGTTTTTT. Its protein is CASSLPPCGPTNEKLFF.

This chain connects TRBV2 to TRBJ1-2; perhaps TRBD1 as D (6 bases). The V gene lost 9 bases and the J gene lost 0 bases, with 14 bases spanning the gap. CDR1 and CDR2 (germline): SNHLY, FYNNEI. The CDR3 runs 14 residues. This CDR3 is CASAGDKANYGYTF. Written as DNA, the CDR3 is TGTGCCAGTGCAGGGGACAAGGCTAACTATGGCTACACCTTC. Full variable domain (remainder filled in from reference TRBV2 and TRBJ1-2): EPEVTQTPSHQVTQMGQEVILRCVPISNHLYFYWYRQILGQKVEFLVSFYNNEISEKSEIFDDQFSVERPDGSNFTLKIRSTKLEDSAMYFCASAGDKANYGYTFGSGTRLTVV.

This rearrangement joins TRBV27 to TRBJ1-4; D call uncertain. The CDR3 totals 16 residues. The germline V gene encodes CDR1 MNHEY and CDR2 SMNVEV (reference sequence). V was cut by 6 bases and J by 3 bases, with 17 bases left in between. The chain's CDR3 is CASRFSGAGANEKLFF. The CDR3 region has the DNA TGTGCCAGCAGGTTTAGTGGTGCCGGGGCTAATGAAAAACTGTTTTTT.

The chain employs TRBV9 and TRBJ2-5, with 7 nucleotides matching TRBD1. Trimming took 4 bases from V and 4 from J; bases not matched to a gene: 10. The CDR3 has 15 amino acids. From germline, CDR1 is SGDLS and CDR2 YYNGEE. CDR3 region: CASSHTGERGETQYF. The CDR3 nucleotides read TGTGCCAGCAGCCATACAGGGGAGAGGGGAGAGACCCAGTACTTC.

V gene TRBV7-3 combines with J gene TRBJ2-1, with a tentative D call TRBD2 (5 bases). The CDR3 has 16 amino acids. V dropped 0 bases and J dropped 2 bases, with 11 bases sitting between them. Per the germline V gene, CDR1 is SGHTA and CDR2 is FQGTGA. The CDR3 region is CASSLTLQEAYNEQFF. DNA of the CDR3: TGTGCCAGCAGCTTAACGCTCCAGGAGGCCTACAATGAGCAGTTCTTC.